The TCR beta chain described here comes from a study of radiotherapy plus CTLA-4 blockade in lung cancer. Findings and limits, study-wide: Radiotherapy plus ipilimumab was followed by expansion in blood of tumor-derived TCR clones.

The table lists this clone with a count of one. As yet, its antigen is unknown. Method: immunoSEQ multiplex PCR; TCRdb's copy keeps in-frame clones and lacks some. The table includes about 60,000 clones, about four fifths detected once. Germline V gene data show CDR1 as LNHDA and CDR2 as SQIVND (reference sequence). The CDR3 is 14 residues long. V dropped 5 bases and J dropped 5 bases, with 13 bases sitting between them. The gene calls are TRBV19 and TRBJ1-5, with a possible D match to TRBD1 (6 bases). This clonotype was sampled from a human donor with non-small cell lung cancer who had a partial response to radiotherapy plus ipilimumab. Sequenced here: peripheral blood, sampled from a patient treated with radiotherapy plus ipilimumab. The CDR3 loop is CASSAGQRYQPQHF. The CDR3 DNA is TGTGCCAGTAGTGCCGGACAGAGATATCAGCCCCAGCATTTT.